One sample yielded the 28 T cell receptor beta chains listed below, sequenced in a study of CD8 T cells in ankylosing spondylitis. MiXCR was run by TCRdb on the 5' RACE reads, yielding one entry per CDR3 protein. Of roughly 42,000 distinct CDR3 sequences listed, about 2.5% are singletons. Source material: blood, either unsorted or a sorted T cell fraction (not recorded which). The receptors here all came from a male donor with ankylosing spondylitis or in good health (not recorded which).

This clonotype was counted ten times or more. J is TRBJ2-1 and V is TRBV9, with 11 bases lining up with TRBD2. Germline-derived CDR1 and CDR2 are SGDLS and YYNGEE. The CDR3 runs to 15 residues. Germline trimming cut 6 bases from V and 5 bases from J; bases unmatched to any gene: 7. The CDR3 nucleotides read TGTGCCAGCAACCAACTAGCGGGAGATAACAATGAGCAGTTCTTC. It translates to CASNQLAGDNNEQFF.

There are many counts of this clonotype. V and J are TRBV9 and TRBJ2-7; D perhaps matches TRBD1 (5 bases). The germline gives CDR1 SGDLS, CDR2 YYNGEE. V gave up 3 bases and J gave up 7 bases, with 14 bases separating them. The CDR3 totals 13 residues. The CDR3 protein is CASSEGSGGEQYF. The CDR3 DNA reads TGTGCCAGCAGCGAGGGGTCCGGTGGAGAGCAGTACTTC.

This clonotype was seen repeatedly, ten times or more. The V call is TRBV9, the J call TRBJ2-1, with 12 bases aligning to TRBD2. This CDR3 is built from 18 residues. Germline trimming cut 0 bases from V and 10 bases from J; bases unmatched to any gene: 14. Germline loops: CDR1 SGDLS, CDR2 YYNGEE. The CDR3 loop reads CASSVVLRASGRAEEQFF. CDR3 in DNA: TGTGCCAGCAGCGTAGTATTGCGGGCTAGCGGGAGGGCCGAGGAGCAGTTCTTC.

This clonotype was detected many times. Sequence at one end of the junction differs from germline and may be a read error. The rearrangement joins TRBV9 to TRBJ2-3; possible D gene TRBD1, 5 bases. CDR1 SGDLS and CDR2 YYNGEE come from the germline V gene. This CDR3 is built from 15 residues. This CDR3 reads CASSPGLGRTDTQYF. DNA for the CDR3: TGTGCCAGCAGCCCAGGGTTAGGCCGCACGGATACGCAGTATTTT. Full variable domain (rest looked up from reference TRBV9 and TRBJ2-3): DSGVTQTPKHLITATGQRVTLRCSPRSGDLSVYWYQQSLDQGLQFLIQYYNGEERAKGNILERFSAQQFPDLHSELNLSSLELGDSALYFCASSPGLGRTDTQYFGPGTRLTVL.

This clonotype showed up many times. The V gene is TRBV9, the J gene TRBJ2-3; no clear D gene. V lost 4 bases and J lost 5, with 11 bases in between. CDR3 size: 13 residues. The germline V gene has CDR1 SGDLS and CDR2 YYNGEE. The CDR3 here is CASSPRSRDTQYF. CDR3 bases: TGTGCCAGCAGCCCACGCTCTCGAGATACGCAGTATTTT.

This clonotype was seen at least ten times. V usage is TRBV9 and J usage is TRBJ2-7; D is ambiguous. The CDR3 spans 14 residues. Germline-derived CDR1 and CDR2 are SGDLS and YYNGEE. Trimming stripped 2 bases from V and 4 bases from J, with 13 bases between. The CDR3 DNA reads TGTGCCAGCAGCGTGAGCCCCAATTTGTACGAGCAGTACTTC. This translates into CASSVSPNLYEQYF. The whole variable domain, remainder taken from reference TRBV9 and TRBJ2-7, is DSGVTQTPKHLITATGQRVTLRCSPRSGDLSVYWYQQSLDQGLQFLIQYYNGEERAKGNILERFSAQQFPDLHSELNLSSLELGDSALYFCASSVSPNLYEQYFGPGTRLTVT.

This clonotype was seen ten or more times. The chain employs TRBV9 and TRBJ1-1; 9 positions agree with TRBD1. This CDR3 has 17 amino acids. V lost 3 bases and J lost 0; bases outside the gene matches: 9. CDR1 SGDLS and CDR2 YYNGEE come from the germline V gene. The CDR3 loop is CASSGGGQGSLNTEAFF. CDR3 nucleotides: TGTGCCAGCAGCGGGGGGGGACAGGGAAGCTTGAACACTGAAGCTTTCTTT.

By its share, this clonotype is medium-sized (0.01 to 0.1%). V and J are TRBV9 and TRBJ2-5; D ambiguous. The germline V and J ends were trimmed by 0 bases and 1 base, with 4 bases remaining between them. In germline, CDR1 is SGDLS, CDR2 YYNGEE. CDR3 size: 13 residues. CDR3 in DNA: TGTGCCAGCAGCGTAGTCCCCCAAGAGACCCAGTACTTC. Amino acid sequence: CASSVVPQETQYF.

The J gene is TRBJ2-3, the V gene TRBV9; D possibly corresponds to TRBD2 (5 bases). Trimming removed 0 bases from V and 4 bases from J, with 18 bases in between. The CDR3 is made up of 17 amino acids. CDR1 is SGDLS and CDR2 is YYNGEE in the germline V gene. In DNA, the CDR3 is TGTGCCAGCAGCGTAGCTTCGATAGGTTCTAGCCCAGATACGCAGTATTTT. As protein: CASSVASIGSSPDTQYF.

This clonotype was seen at least ten times. The chain uses TRBV9 and TRBJ2-3; D is ambiguous. Germline-derived CDR1 and CDR2 are SGDLS and YYNGEE. Between the trimmed V and J ends, which lost 0 bases and 3 bases, there was a span of 11 bases. CDR3 length: 15 residues. The CDR3 DNA is TGTGCCAGCAGCGTAGGGGTTCATGGGACAGATACGCAGTATTTT. Translated: CASSVGVHGTDTQYF.

This clonotype was seen ten or more times. The chain joins TRBV9 to TRBJ2-3; no clear D. CDR3 length: 14 amino acids. Trimming pared 0 bases from V and 2 bases from J, leaving 7 bases between. The germline V gene encodes CDR1 SGDLS and CDR2 YYNGEE. CDR3 sequence (DNA): TGTGCCAGCAGCGTAGTCCAGGTCACAGATACGCAGTATTTT. It encodes CASSVVQVTDTQYF. Variable domain in full (rest from reference TRBV9 and TRBJ2-3): DSGVTQTPKHLITATGQRVTLRCSPRSGDLSVYWYQQSLDQGLQFLIQYYNGEERAKGNILERFSAQQFPDLHSELNLSSLELGDSALYFCASSVVQVTDTQYFGPGTRLTVL.

This clonotype was observed many times. J is TRBJ2-1 and V is TRBV9; 8 bases agree with TRBD1. CDR1 and CDR2 from the germline V gene are SGDLS and YYNGEE. The CDR3 has 19 residues. Germline trimming cut 0 bases from V and 0 bases from J; bases unmatched to any gene: 11. DNA for the CDR3: TGTGCCAGCAGCGTAGCACCAGGGGGCGGTTATGTCTCCTACAATGAGCAGTTCTTC. Translating gives CASSVAPGGGYVSYNEQFF.

The chain has TRBV9 and TRBJ1-2, with TRBD1 matching 11 bases. V lost 0 bases, J lost 6 bases, and 4 bases stayed unmatched. This CDR3 comprises 15 residues. Looked up from germline, CDR1 is SGDLS and CDR2 is YYNGEE. The CDR3 loop reads CASSVGTGGWHGYTF. The CDR3 coding sequence is TGTGCCAGCAGCGTAGGGACAGGGGGCTGGCATGGCTACACCTTC.

This clonotype was seen ten or more times. The chain couples TRBV9 to TRBJ2-7, with D perhaps matching TRBD1 (6 bases). With 4 bases removed from V and 0 bases from J, the gap between germline ends came to 20 bases. This CDR3 comprises 17 residues. The germline V gene has CDR1 SGDLS and CDR2 YYNGEE. The CDR3: CASSLGGVQGISYEQYF. The CDR3 DNA reads as TGTGCCAGCAGCCTCGGCGGTGTACAGGGTATCTCCTACGAGCAGTACTTC.

This clonotype appeared many times. V gene TRBV9 combines with J gene TRBJ2-4; 9 nucleotides align to TRBD2. V shed 0 bases and J 7 bases; nucleotides not matched to a gene: 8. This CDR3 is built from 16 residues. CDR1 is SGDLS, CDR2 YYNGEE, per germline. CDR3 residues: CASSVGASGASNIQYF. CDR3 bases: TGTGCCAGCAGCGTAGGGGCTAGCGGGGCATCGAACATTCAGTACTTC.

This clonotype was counted at least ten times. V usage is TRBV9 and J usage is TRBJ2-1; D perhaps matches TRBD1 (7 bases). Germline CDR1 and CDR2: SGDLS and YYNGEE. Trimming removed 4 bases at V and 4 bases at J, with 18 bases between. The CDR3 loop spans 16 amino acids. CDR3 sequence: CASSRGGGGAYNEQFF. The CDR3 coding sequence is TGTGCCAGCAGCCGGGGTGGAGGGGGCGCTTACAATGAGCAGTTCTTC.

This clonotype was picked up many times. CDR3 in DNA: TGTGCCAGCAGCGTAGAACCAGATACGCAGTATTTT. It translates to CASSVEPDTQYF. The chain uses TRBV9 and TRBJ2-3; D is unresolved. The CDR3 sequence is 12 residues long. V dropped 0 bases and J dropped 4 bases, with 3 bases sitting between them. CDR1 is SGDLS, CDR2 YYNGEE, per germline.

Ten or more counts support this clonotype. The chain joins TRBV9 to TRBJ2-3; 12 positions match TRBD2. Germline trimming cut 1 base from V and 4 bases from J; bases unmatched to any gene: 13. Germline values: CDR1 SGDLS, CDR2 YYNGEE. The CDR3 runs 19 residues. CDR3 in DNA: TGTGCCAGCAGCGTAAGATTTGGACTAGCGGGAATAGTCCCAGATACGCAGTATTTT. It encodes CASSVRFGLAGIVPDTQYF. The variable domain in full, with the rest retrieved from reference TRBV9 and TRBJ2-3, is DSGVTQTPKHLITATGQRVTLRCSPRSGDLSVYWYQQSLDQGLQFLIQYYNGEERAKGNILERFSAQQFPDLHSELNLSSLELGDSALYFCASSVRFGLAGIVPDTQYFGPGTRLTVL.

This clonotype was seen ten or more times. V usage is TRBV9 and J usage is TRBJ2-1; 8 bases agree with TRBD2. J lost 13 bases, V lost 4 bases, and 7 bases had no gene match. The CDR3 is made up of 12 amino acids. CDR1 is SGDLS, CDR2 YYNGEE, per germline. The CDR3 sequence is CASSQRESLQFF. CDR3 in DNA: TGTGCCAGCAGCCAGCGGGAGTCCCTCCAGTTCTTC.

Notes on this clonotype: A single base separates this from a much larger clone, so it may be a read error. The rearrangement joins TRBV9 to TRBJ1-2, with D hard to call. Germline lookup yields CDR1 SGDLS and CDR2 YYNGEE. The CDR3 sequence is 14 residues long. This CDR3 reads CANSVDLGNYGYTF. In nucleotides, the CDR3 is TGTGCCAACAGCGTAGACTTAGGAAACTATGGCTACACCTTC.

The chain employs TRBV9 and TRBJ2-1, with 7 bases aligning to TRBD1. Germline V gene sequence: CDR1 SGDLS, CDR2 YYNGEE. The CDR3 consists of 16 residues. J was trimmed by 1 base and V by 3 bases; bases with no gene match: 7. The chain's CDR3 is CASSARQGSSYNEQFF. As DNA, the CDR3 is TGTGCCAGCAGCGCCCGACAGGGCAGTTCCTACAATGAGCAGTTCTTC.

This clonotype was counted at least ten times. The J gene is TRBJ2-1, the V gene TRBV9; possibly TRBD1 or TRBD2 for D (6 bases each). Trimming removed 4 bases from V and 8 bases from J, with 16 bases in between. Germline assignment: CDR1 SGDLS and CDR2 YYNGEE. The CDR3 covers 14 residues. In nucleotides, the CDR3 is TGTGCCAGCAGCAGAGGCAGGGGAGGCGATGAGCAGTTCTTC. Encoded protein: CASSRGRGGDEQFF.

This clonotype came up many times. This chain uses TRBV9 with TRBJ2-3, with D unresolved. The germline V gene has CDR1 SGDLS and CDR2 YYNGEE. Trimming shortened V by 0 bases and J by 1 base, and 6 bases separated the two germline ends. The CDR3 loop spans 14 amino acids. The CDR3 sequence: CASSVEAGTDTQYF. In nucleotides, the CDR3 is TGTGCCAGCAGCGTAGAGGCGGGCACAGATACGCAGTATTTT. Drawing the rest from reference TRBV9 and TRBJ2-3, the complete variable domain is DSGVTQTPKHLITATGQRVTLRCSPRSGDLSVYWYQQSLDQGLQFLIQYYNGEERAKGNILERFSAQQFPDLHSELNLSSLELGDSALYFCASSVEAGTDTQYFGPGTRLTVL.

This clonotype was picked up many times. The V and J genes are TRBV9 and TRBJ2-7; 10 nucleotides align to TRBD2. CDR3 length: 14 amino acids. The V gene's germline CDR1 is SGDLS and CDR2 YYNGEE. With V trimmed by 3 bases and J by 7 bases, 7 bases remained unmatched. In DNA form, the CDR3 reads TGTGCCAGCAGCGGTCCGGGACTAGCGTCTGAGCAGTACTTC. Translating it yields CASSGPGLASEQYF.

This clonotype was counted many times. The genes are TRBV9 and TRBJ2-1; 12 bases agree with TRBD2. CDR3 length: 15 amino acids. J gave up 6 bases and V 3 bases, and 4 bases lay outside the gene matches. Germline CDR1 is SGDLS and CDR2 is YYNGEE. This CDR3 reads CASSAPGLAGNEQFF. The CDR3 DNA sequence: TGTGCCAGCAGCGCACCGGGACTAGCGGGCAATGAGCAGTTCTTC. The full variable domain, in which reference TRBV9 and TRBJ2-1 provide the parts outside the CDR3, is DSGVTQTPKHLITATGQRVTLRCSPRSGDLSVYWYQQSLDQGLQFLIQYYNGEERAKGNILERFSAQQFPDLHSELNLSSLELGDSALYFCASSAPGLAGNEQFFGPGTRLTVL.

This clonotype was seen at least ten times. This chain links TRBV9 with TRBJ1-2; unclear D gene. The CDR3 is made up of 15 amino acids. Per germline, CDR1 SGDLS and CDR2 YYNGEE. Trimming stripped 0 bases from V and 0 bases from J, with 9 bases between. The CDR3, as DNA: TGTGCCAGCAGCGTAGGGAACCGACCTAACTATGGCTACACCTTC. Amino acid sequence: CASSVGNRPNYGYTF.

This chain joins TRBV9 and TRBJ2-1; 7 bases are shared with TRBD2. CDR1 is SGDLS, CDR2 YYNGEE, per germline. The CDR3 is made up of 16 amino acids. Trimming at V came to 3 bases and at J to 8 bases, leaving 14 bases not matched to a gene. This CDR3 reads CASSAPWDLGGDEQFF. The CDR3 coding sequence is TGTGCCAGCAGCGCGCCCTGGGACCTGGGAGGGGATGAGCAGTTCTTC.

This clonotype has ten or more counts. This chain connects TRBV9 to TRBJ2-7; 7 positions match TRBD2. This CDR3 region has 14 residues. Germline-derived CDR1 and CDR2 are SGDLS and YYNGEE. Trimming at V came to 4 bases and at J to 4 bases, leaving 8 bases not matched to a gene. The CDR3 sequence: CASSYLAGAYEQYF. The CDR3 DNA reads TGTGCCAGCAGCTATTTGGCGGGAGCTTACGAGCAGTACTTC.